These 19 T cell receptor beta chains originate from one sample sequenced in a study of regulatory T cells in long-lasting Graves disease. Construction of TCR beta libraries relied on iRepertoire HTBI primers and on Arm-PCR targeting CDR3 regions. MiXCR, applied by TCRdb to the multiplex PCR reads, yields one record per CDR3 protein. In the table there are roughly 470,000 distinct CDR3 sequences, 20% of which are singletons. As for time point: persistent/refractory GD, antithyroid drugs over 5 years with positive TRAb. Extracted RNA from PBMCs served as the source of the TCR library. The sequencing here drew on peripheral blood mononuclear cells (PBMCs), taken when the disease was refractory, from a patient treated with antithyroid drugs. The receptors here all came from a female donor with Graves disease.

The chain has TRBV30 and TRBJ1-6; 7 nucleotides agree with TRBD1. The V segment lost 3 bases and the J segment 8 bases; nucleotides outside the gene matches: 7. Germline-derived CDR1 and CDR2 are GTSNPN and SVGIG (reference sequence). This CDR3 has 14 residues. In DNA, the CDR3 is TGTGCCTGGAGCCGACAGGGCCGAGATTCACCCCTCCACTTT. Translation: CAWSRQGRDSPLHF.

The chain links TRBV4-1 to TRBJ2-7; D possibly corresponds to TRBD2 (6 bases). V lost 4 bases and J 4 bases, leaving 14 bases between the germline ends. Germline V gene sequence: CDR1 MGHRA, CDR2 YSYEKL. The CDR3 spans 14 residues. In nucleotides, the CDR3 is TGCGCCAGCAGCCGAGGGACTCCTATGTACGAGCAGTACTTC. It is translated as CASSRGTPMYEQYF.

This clonotype was seen a few times. The chain carries TRBV20-1 and TRBJ2-2; D is unresolved. Germline V CDR1 and CDR2: DFQATT, SNEGSKA (reference sequence). This CDR3 is 13 amino acids long. Trimming took off 6 bases at V and 0 bases at J, with 8 bases between the two ends. The CDR3 DNA is TGCAGTGCCCAAGACACGAACACCGGGGAGCTGTTTTTT. Translating it yields CSAQDTNTGELFF.

This clonotype was detected many times. The J gene is TRBJ2-5, the V gene TRBV29-1; maybe TRBD2 (6 bases). CDR3 length: 11 amino acids. Trimming took 8 bases from V and 4 from J, leaving 11 bases between them. Per the germline V gene, CDR1 is SQVTM and CDR2 is ANQGSEA. The CDR3 here is CSSYGGETQYF. CDR3 nucleotide sequence: TGCAGCAGCTACGGGGGAGAGACCCAGTACTTC.

This clonotype has only a few counts. CDR3 sequence: CAIGRTSGTPTSGGELFF. CDR3 in DNA: TGTGCCATCGGCCGTACTAGCGGGACACCCACCTCGGGCGGGGAGCTGTTTTTT. The chain employs TRBV10-3 and TRBJ2-2; TRBD2 agrees at 10 bases. V shed 8 bases and J 7 bases; nucleotides not matched to a gene: 19. Germline CDR1 ENHRY, CDR2 SYGVKD. This CDR3 is built from 18 residues.

Details on this clonotype: This may be a read error, as it is one base from a much larger clone. The rearrangement joins TRBV7-3 to TRBJ1-5; D is undetermined. The CDR3 is 13 residues long. Trimming cost V 5 bases and J 2 bases, with 7 bases left between them. The germline CDR1 and CDR2 sequences are SGHTA and FQGTGA. In nucleotides, the CDR3 is TGTGCCAGCAGCCAGGCCCGCAATCAGCCCCAGCATTTT. This encodes CASSQARNQPQHF.

This clonotype was counted at least ten times. The gene calls are TRBV5-6 and TRBJ2-7; 7 bases fit TRBD2. In germline, CDR1 is SGHDT, CDR2 YYEEEE. V was clipped by 4 bases and J by 2 bases; unmatched bases: 6. The CDR3 is 14 residues long. The CDR3: CASSPRGRAYEQYF. As DNA, the CDR3 is TGTGCCAGCAGCCCTCGAGGGAGGGCCTACGAGCAGTACTTC.

The CDR3 DNA reads as TGTGCCAGCAGTGGCCTAGCGGGAGGTGGCCAAGAGACCCAGTACTTC. The encoded protein is CASSGLAGGGQETQYF. J is TRBJ2-5 and V is TRBV6-1; TRBD2 matches 11 bases. Germline-derived CDR1 and CDR2 are MNHNS and SASEGT. The CDR3 is 16 amino acids. The V segment lost 4 bases and the J segment 1 base; nucleotides outside the gene matches: 5.

This chain links TRBV20-1 with TRBJ2-3; 9 positions agree with TRBD2. Unmatched junction bases numbered 19, after V lost 6 bases and J lost 6 bases. There are 17 residues in the CDR3. Germline values: CDR1 DFQATT, CDR2 SNEGSKA (reference sequence). The CDR3 DNA is TGCAGTGCCCCCGGCCCGACTAGCGGTAGTGGCTTGGATACGCAGTATTTT. Protein product: CSAPGPTSGSGLDTQYF.

This clonotype was observed a few times. This may be a read error, as it is one base from a much larger clone. The CDR3 ends on some other residue instead of the conserved phenylalanine or tryptophan, so this is likely a read error. The V and J genes are TRBV30 and TRBJ1-2; D is unresolved. V dropped 0 bases and J dropped 5 bases, with 13 bases sitting between them. This CDR3 has 14 residues. In germline, CDR1 is GTSNPN, CDR2 SVGIG (reference sequence). CDR3: CAWSVEGWGYGYTS. DNA of the CDR3: TGTGCCTGGAGTGTTGAAGGGTGGGGTTATGGCTACACCTCC.

This chain joins TRBV5-8 and TRBJ2-5; D perhaps matches TRBD1 (5 bases). This CDR3 region has 14 residues. Between the trimmed V and J ends, which lost 4 bases and 5 bases, there was a span of 15 bases. Germline CDR1 SGHTS, CDR2 YDEGEE. The CDR3 protein is CASSPGRRKETQYF. The CDR3 DNA is TGTGCCAGCAGCCCAGGGCGGCGGAAGGAGACCCAGTACTTC.

This clonotype occurred a few times. The rearrangement joins TRBV27 to TRBJ2-7; D uncertain. The CDR3 contains 13 residues. The V gene lost 3 bases and the J gene lost 2 bases, with 8 bases spanning the gap. Germline V gene sequence: CDR1 MNHEY, CDR2 SMNVEV (reference sequence). The CDR3 DNA reads TGTGCCAGCAGTTTTGGGCTCCCCTACGAGCAGTACTTC. Its protein product is CASSFGLPYEQYF.

The genes are TRBV7-2 and TRBJ1-2; 7 positions agree with TRBD1. Germline lookup yields CDR1 SGHTA and CDR2 FQGNSA. The CDR3 consists of 14 residues. Germline trimming cut 5 bases from V and 4 bases from J; bases unmatched to any gene: 7. The DNA of the CDR3 is TGTGCCAGCAGCCCCCAACAGGGGATCTATGGCTACACCTTC. Protein product: CASSPQQGIYGYTF.

This clonotype appeared many times. CDR3 loop: CASSRLGDGETQYF. The CDR3 bases are TGTGCCAGCAGTCGACTAGGGGACGGGGAGACCCAGTACTTC. The chain recombines TRBV6-2 or TRBV6-3 with TRBJ2-5; tentative D call: TRBD2 (6 bases). The V gene lost 5 bases and the J gene lost 5 bases, with 15 bases spanning the gap. The CDR3 has 14 residues. Germline V gives CDR1 MNHEY, CDR2 SVGEGT.

This clonotype was observed a handful of times. This sequence joins TRBV6-5 and TRBJ1-1, with D possibly being TRBD1 (5 bases). V lost 2 bases to trimming and J lost 4 bases, with 11 bases between them. The CDR3 runs to 14 residues. Looked up from germline, CDR1 is MNHEY and CDR2 is SVGAGI. The CDR3 loop reads CASSYAGLSTEAFF. CDR3 nucleotide sequence: TGTGCCAGCAGTTACGCAGGGTTGAGCACTGAAGCTTTCTTT.

This clonotype was observed at least ten times. The CDR3 reads CSANRGRGGQETQYF. The CDR3 coding sequence is TGCAGTGCAAACAGGGGGCGAGGGGGCCAAGAGACCCAGTACTTC. This chain connects TRBV20-1 to TRBJ2-5, with TRBD1 matching 9 bases. Germline CDR1 is DFQATT and CDR2 is SNEGSKA (reference sequence). The trim removed 6 bases at V and 1 base at J, leaving 9 bases unmatched. The CDR3 is made up of 15 amino acids.

This clonotype was picked up many times. This chain connects TRBV10-3 to TRBJ2-7; TRBD1 aligns across 7 bases. Germline V gives CDR1 ENHRY, CDR2 SYGVKD. The CDR3 runs 12 residues. The V segment lost 6 bases and the J segment 2 bases; nucleotides outside the gene matches: 1. The CDR3 coding sequence is TGTGCCATCAGGACAGGGCCCTACGAGCAGTACTTC. Residues: CAIRTGPYEQYF.

This clonotype has at least ten counts. The chain has TRBV2 and TRBJ1-2, with D hard to call. CDR3 length equals 12 residues. Germline V gene data show CDR1 as SNHLY and CDR2 as FYNNEI. V was shortened by 8 bases and J by 6 bases, with 13 bases between the two germline ends. CDR3 loop: CASFSVIDGYTF. As DNA, the CDR3 is TGTGCCAGCTTTTCTGTAATAGATGGCTACACCTTC.

This rearrangement joins TRBV29-1 to TRBJ2-7, with TRBD2 matching 12 bases. CDR1 and CDR2 from the germline V gene are SQVTM and ANQGSEA. With V trimmed by 3 bases and J by 1 base, 1 base remained unmatched. The CDR3 runs to 14 residues. CDR3 sequence reads: CSVDGTSGSYEQYF. CDR3 nucleotide sequence: TGCAGCGTTGACGGGACTAGCGGGTCCTACGAGCAGTACTTC.